The 20 T cell receptor beta chains listed next were all sequenced from one sample in a study of blood T cell repertoires in COVID-19. Using immunoSEQ multiplex PCR, the repertoire was profiled, and TCRdb retains in-frame clones only, with some absent. This sample has approximately 150,000 clones, with just under 85% found just once. The specimen sequenced was peripheral blood. The receptors come from a woman at least 80 years old with COVID-19, enrolled during active disease.

The chain joins TRBV19 to TRBJ2-7; 9 nucleotides align to TRBD2. The CDR3 runs 15 residues. The V gene end was trimmed by 2 bases and the J gene end by 5 bases; junction bases not matched to a gene: 7. Germline V CDR1 and CDR2: LNHDA, SQIVND (reference sequence). CDR3 loop: CASSITAGGPHEQYF. The CDR3 coding sequence is TGTGCCAGTAGTATAACAGCGGGAGGCCCCCACGAGCAGTACTTC. Full variable domain (missing parts from reference TRBV19 and TRBJ2-7): DGGITQSPKYLFRKEGQNVTLSCEQNLNHDAMYWYRQDPGQGLRLIYYSQIVNDFQKGDIAEGYSVSREKKESFPLTVTSAQKNPTAFYLCASSITAGGPHEQYFGPGTRLTVT.

The V call is TRBV7-9, the J call TRBJ1-6, with no clear D. Germline CDR1 SEHNR, CDR2 FQNEAQ (reference sequence). Trimming pared 1 base from V and 9 bases from J, leaving 7 bases between. The CDR3 is 13 amino acids. This CDR3 reads CASSLGAFSPLHF. The CDR3, as DNA: TGTGCCAGCAGCTTAGGGGCATTTTCACCCCTCCACTTT.

Details on this clone: This sample includes further DNA sequences coding for the same CDR3. J is TRBJ1-2 and V is TRBV6-1; 7 nucleotides align to TRBD1. CDR1 and CDR2 from the germline V gene are MNHNS and SASEGT. V shed 3 bases and J 4 bases; nucleotides not matched to a gene: 2. The CDR3 runs to 13 residues. The CDR3 nucleotides read TGTGCCAGCAGTGAGGGACAGTTCTATGGCTACACCTTC. It specifies CASSEGQFYGYTF.

The V call is TRBV18, the J call TRBJ2-5; TRBD2 matches 8 bases. V was clipped by 5 bases and J by 5 bases; unmatched bases: 7. The CDR3 loop spans 14 amino acids. Germline CDR1 reads KGHSH; CDR2 reads LQKENI. CDR3 sequence: CASSTRGGDETQYF. CDR3 DNA: TGTGCCAGCTCAACCCGGGGGGGCGATGAGACCCAGTACTTC.

The V call is TRBV5-1, the J call TRBJ2-2; TRBD2 matches 7 bases. With 1 base clipped from V and 2 bases from J, the junction kept 5 bases outside the gene matches. Germline assignment: CDR1 SGHRS and CDR2 YFSETQ. The CDR3 contains 16 residues. CDR3 nucleotides: TGCGCCAGCAGCTTGTCGGTAGCGGGTAACACCGGGGAGCTGTTTTTT. Translation gives CASSLSVAGNTGELFF.

The chain employs TRBV7-9 and TRBJ2-2; D is unclear. CDR1 is SEHNR and CDR2 is FQNEAQ in the germline V gene (reference sequence). The CDR3 is 15 amino acids. The germline V and J ends were trimmed by 1 base and 3 bases, with 9 bases remaining between them. CDR3 loop: CASSLVIRDTGELFF. CDR3 nucleotides: TGTGCCAGCAGCTTAGTTATTCGGGACACCGGGGAGCTGTTTTTT.

This chain joins TRBV11-2 and TRBJ1-2; maybe TRBD1 (5 bases). Germline V gene sequence: CDR1 SGHAT, CDR2 FQNNGV. The CDR3 sequence is 14 residues long. Trimming took 1 base from V and 2 from J, leaving 8 bases between them. The CDR3 bases are TGTGCCAGCAGCTTAGCCCAGGGCAACTATGGCTACACCTTC. Translation gives CASSLAQGNYGYTF.

This clone was counted a single time. V is TRBV6-4 and J is TRBJ2-1; D remains ambiguous. This CDR3 region has 11 residues. Trimming left V 2 bases short and J 9 bases short, with 5 bases between. Germline assignment: CDR1 MRHNA and CDR2 SNTAGT. CDR3 sequence reads: CASSDLREQFF. CDR3 bases: TGTGCCAGCAGTGACCTCCGTGAGCAGTTCTTC.

This sequence joins TRBV11-3 and TRBJ2-1; tentatively, D is TRBD2 (6 bases). V lost 4 bases, J lost 0 bases, and 13 bases lay in between. The CDR3 length is 16 residues. Germline V CDR1 and CDR2: SGHNT, YENEEA. CDR3 nucleotide sequence: TGTGCCAGCAGCTCGGGGGAAGGGACCTCCTACAATGAGCAGTTCTTC. Translating gives CASSSGEGTSYNEQFF.

This clone was recorded a few times. This chain uses TRBV18 with TRBJ1-5; 9 nucleotides agree with TRBD1. With V trimmed by 3 bases and J by 4 bases, 4 bases remained unmatched. Germline values: CDR1 KGHSH, CDR2 LQKENI. The CDR3 consists of 15 residues. The CDR3 region has the DNA TGTGCCAGCTCACCTGGGACAGGGAGGAATCAGCCCCAGCATTTT. Amino acid sequence: CASSPGTGRNQPQHF.

The sample holds many counts of this clone. V is TRBV27 and J is TRBJ1-2, with 9 nucleotides matching TRBD1. The length of the CDR3 is 13 residues. CDR1 and CDR2 from the germline V gene are MNHEY and SMNVEV (reference sequence). The V segment lost 5 bases and the J segment 8 bases; nucleotides outside the gene matches: 6. This CDR3 is CASSRGQGGGYTF. CDR3 in DNA: TGTGCCAGCAGTAGGGGACAGGGAGGAGGCTACACCTTC.

V is TRBV28 and J is TRBJ2-1; 8 nucleotides align to TRBD1. Germline CDR1 reads MDHEN; CDR2 reads SYDVKM. This CDR3 is 14 amino acids long. V lost 10 bases, J lost 5 bases, and 10 bases stayed unmatched. CDR3 in amino acids: CATPGDRGNNEQFF. The CDR3, as DNA: TGTGCCACCCCGGGAGACAGGGGAAACAATGAGCAGTTCTTC.

The chain recombines TRBV7-8 with TRBJ2-4; 12 nucleotides agree with TRBD1. The germline V gene encodes CDR1 SGHVS and CDR2 FQNEAQ. This CDR3 region has 17 residues. V shed 3 bases and J 3 bases; nucleotides not matched to a gene: 6. CDR3 sequence reads: CASSLGGQGASKNIQYF. The CDR3 DNA sequence: TGTGCCAGCAGCTTGGGGGGACAGGGGGCTAGCAAAAACATTCAGTACTTC.

This chain joins TRBV18 and TRBJ2-1; tentative D call: TRBD2 (6 bases). V was clipped by 3 bases and J by 7 bases, with 16 bases between them. CDR1 KGHSH and CDR2 LQKENI come from the germline V gene. The CDR3 contains 15 residues. The CDR3 is CASSPQLGTSNEQFF. In nucleotides, the CDR3 is TGTGCCAGCTCACCTCAACTCGGGACTTCGAATGAGCAGTTCTTC.

The chain carries TRBV6-5 and TRBJ2-2; the D gene is possibly TRBD1 (5 bases). The CDR3 sequence is 14 residues long. Germline lookup yields CDR1 MNHEY and CDR2 SVGAGI. V was pared by 6 bases and J by 0 bases, with 8 bases between. CDR3 in DNA: TGTGCCAGCAGGAGACAGACGAACACCGGGGAGCTGTTTTTT. This gives the protein CASRRQTNTGELFF.

The chain links TRBV7-3 to TRBJ2-1; D perhaps matches TRBD2 (5 bases). CDR1 and CDR2 from the germline V gene are SGHTA and FQGTGA. V shed 1 base and J shed 5 bases, with 9 bases lying between them. The CDR3 runs to 14 residues. Written as DNA, the CDR3 is TGTGCCAGCAGCTTAAGAGGGCCGGACAATGAGCAGTTCTTC. It is translated as CASSLRGPDNEQFF.

The rearrangement links TRBV5-4 to TRBJ1-1, with D unclear. Germline CDR1 reads SGHNT; CDR2 reads YYREEE (reference sequence). The CDR3 totals 15 residues. V dropped 0 bases and J dropped 4 bases, with 13 bases sitting between them. The CDR3 region is CASSLGGPSPTEAFF. CDR3 coding DNA: TGTGCCAGCAGCTTGGGAGGCCCCAGTCCCACTGAAGCTTTCTTT.

This chain uses TRBV5-5 with TRBJ1-3, with D unclear. In germline, CDR1 is SGHKS, CDR2 YYEKEE (reference sequence). V lost 2 bases and J 3 bases, leaving 18 bases between the germline ends. This CDR3 is built from 17 residues. This CDR3 reads CASSLPLGGTLGNTIYF. The DNA of the CDR3 is TGTGCCAGCAGCTTACCTCTCGGAGGAACCCTTGGAAACACCATATATTTT.

This rearrangement joins TRBV7-9 to TRBJ1-2; 8 bases align to TRBD1. The CDR3 has 11 amino acids. Looked up from germline, CDR1 is SEHNR and CDR2 is FQNEAQ (reference sequence). V was clipped by 4 bases and J by 14 bases; unmatched bases: 6. As DNA, the CDR3 is TGTGCCAGCAGCTCACAGGGGGGGCCGACCTTC. It translates to CASSSQGGPTF.

This chain uses TRBV5-1 with TRBJ1-2; 9 bases agree with TRBD1. The germline gives CDR1 SGHRS, CDR2 YFSETQ. V was pared by 3 bases and J by 0 bases, with 0 bases of the junction left unmatched. CDR3 length: 14 residues. CDR3 sequence (DNA): TGCGCCAGCAGCTGGACAGGGGCTAACTATGGCTACACCTTC. This encodes CASSWTGANYGYTF.